These 27 T cell receptor beta chains came from one sample sequenced in a study of blood T cell repertoires in COVID-19. Using immunoSEQ multiplex PCR, the repertoire was profiled, and TCRdb retains in-frame clones only, with some absent. The sample shows about 490,000 clones, roughly 85% of them seen only once. Sequenced sample: peripheral blood. The source is a human donor in a cohort sampled during active COVID-19.

The V call is TRBV6-2 or TRBV6-3, the J call TRBJ2-1; no clear D gene. V lost 5 bases and J lost 0, with 11 bases in between. Germline values: CDR1 MNHEY, CDR2 SVGEGT. CDR3 length: 15 residues. The CDR3 DNA sequence: TGTGCCAGCAGTCAGCTAGTTTCCTCCTACAATGAGCAGTTCTTC. It encodes CASSQLVSSYNEQFF.

The chain couples TRBV29-1 to TRBJ2-7, with 9 bases aligning to TRBD1. The CDR3 loop spans 13 amino acids. Germline V lookup: CDR1 SQVTM, CDR2 ANQGSEA. With 7 bases clipped from V and 4 bases from J, the junction kept 8 bases outside the gene matches. The CDR3 spells CSANTGGVYEQYF. The CDR3, as DNA: TGCAGCGCAAACACAGGGGGCGTTTACGAGCAGTACTTC.

The chain joins TRBV27 to TRBJ1-3, with D hard to call. Germline V gives CDR1 MNHEY, CDR2 SMNVEV (reference sequence). The CDR3 length is 15 residues. The germline V and J ends were trimmed by 2 bases and 5 bases, with 13 bases remaining between them. For the CDR3, the DNA is TGTGCCAGCAGTTTAAAGCCAGGAAGGCGAAACACCATATATTTT. Amino acid sequence: CASSLKPGRRNTIYF.

This sequence joins TRBV6-2 or TRBV6-3 and TRBJ2-3, with 7 bases matching TRBD2. CDR3 length equals 15 residues. Germline values: CDR1 MNHEY, CDR2 SVGEGT. Trimming removed 5 bases from V and 2 bases from J; junction bases left unmatched: 7. The CDR3 loop is CASSLGGGITDTQYF. The CDR3 nucleotides read TGTGCCAGCAGTCTCGGGGGAGGGATCACAGATACGCAGTATTTT.

The chain recombines TRBV5-3 with TRBJ2-5; D call uncertain. TRBV5-3 is recorded as an ORF, its role being uncertain. The CDR3 totals 13 residues. V was clipped by 7 bases and J by 0 bases, with 10 bases between them. In nucleotides, the CDR3 is TGTGCCAGAGGCCCCGCGGACCAAGAGACCCAGTACTTC. Amino acid sequence: CARGPADQETQYF.

This clone occurred once. The V call is TRBV6-2 or TRBV6-3, the J call TRBJ2-7, with 11 bases aligning to TRBD2. The CDR3 loop spans 19 amino acids. Germline CDR1 and CDR2: MNHEY and SVGEGT. With V trimmed by 2 bases and J by 2 bases, 14 bases remained unmatched. CDR3 bases: TGTGCCAGCAGTTACACAGGGACTAGCGGAAAAAGAACCCCCTACGAGCAGTACTTC. Protein product: CASSYTGTSGKRTPYEQYF.

The chain uses TRBV19 and TRBJ1-1; 10 bases are shared with TRBD1. Germline V gene data show CDR1 as LNHDA and CDR2 as SQIVND (reference sequence). The CDR3 extends over 15 amino acids. Germline trimming cut 5 bases from V and 1 base from J; bases unmatched to any gene: 4. The CDR3 nucleotides read TGTGCCAGTAGTTCCTGGACAGGGGGGAACACTGAAGCTTTCTTT. Amino acid sequence: CASSSWTGGNTEAFF.

Regarding this clone: The same CDR3 can be traced to other DNA sequences in this sample. This rearrangement joins TRBV19 to TRBJ1-1; perhaps TRBD1 as D (6 bases). Germline V gene lookup returns CDR1 LNHDA and CDR2 SQIVND (reference sequence). The CDR3 spans 13 residues. V shed 5 bases and J shed 5 bases, with 12 bases lying between them. The CDR3 bases are TGTGCCAGTAGTCCCAGGGGTAGGACTGAAGCTTTCTTT. This sequence encodes CASSPRGRTEAFF.

The gene calls are TRBV11-2 and TRBJ2-1, with D possibly TRBD2 on 6 matching bases. V dropped 5 bases and J dropped 8 bases, with 22 bases sitting between them. The CDR3 sequence is 16 residues long. The germline V gene has CDR1 SGHAT and CDR2 FQNNGV. The CDR3 nucleotides are TGTGCCAGCAGCCCCGGTCTAGCGTTACGTATCGATGAGCAGTTCTTC. Its protein is CASSPGLALRIDEQFF.

This clone showed up just once. The chain employs TRBV6-6 and TRBJ2-3, with a possible D match to TRBD1 (5 bases). The CDR3 totals 14 residues. The germline CDR1 and CDR2 sequences are MNHNY and SVGAGI (reference sequence). The V gene lost 5 bases and the J gene lost 7 bases, with 16 bases spanning the gap. The DNA of the CDR3 is TGTGCCAGCAGTAAGGGGCAGGGTCTCAATACGCAGTATTTT. The encoded protein is CASSKGQGLNTQYF.

The chain links TRBV29-1 to TRBJ1-3; a weak D match, TRBD1 (6 bases). The germline CDR1 and CDR2 sequences are SQVTM and ANQGSEA. The V and J ends lost 7 bases and 5 bases respectively, with 18 bases between them. There are 14 residues in the CDR3. The CDR3 region is CSASPGQLRNTIYF. The CDR3 coding sequence is TGCAGCGCCTCACCAGGACAGTTAAGAAACACCATATATTTT.

CDR3 region: CASSSSGRAQTQYF. The CDR3 region has the DNA TGTGCCAGCAGTTCTAGCGGGAGGGCTCAGACGCAGTATTTT. The rearrangement joins TRBV28 to TRBJ2-3; 12 bases line up with TRBD2. The CDR3 extends over 14 amino acids. Per germline, CDR1 MDHEN and CDR2 SYDVKM. With 4 bases clipped from V and 9 bases from J, the junction kept 5 bases outside the gene matches.

The rearrangement links TRBV12-3 or TRBV12-4 to TRBJ2-5; no clear D. Trimming stripped 6 bases from V and 1 base from J, with 6 bases between. The CDR3 extends over 12 amino acids. The CDR3 here is CASSLFQETQYF. DNA of the CDR3: TGTGCCAGCAGCCTTTTCCAAGAGACCCAGTACTTC.

The chain joins TRBV7-8 to TRBJ1-1; 9 bases are a match to TRBD1. The ends lost 5 bases at V and 5 bases at J; junction bases unmatched: 6. The germline V gene encodes CDR1 SGHVS and CDR2 FQNEAQ. This CDR3 has 14 amino acids. The chain's CDR3 is CASSQQGATTEAFF. DNA for the CDR3: TGTGCCAGCAGCCAACAGGGGGCTACAACTGAAGCTTTCTTT.

The chain is built from TRBV6-5 and TRBJ1-2; 7 bases map to TRBD1. Germline V CDR1 and CDR2: MNHEY, SVGAGI. The CDR3 has 14 amino acids. Trimming took 7 bases from V and 0 from J; bases not matched to a gene: 5. The CDR3 spells CASTRDSSNYGYTF. DNA for the CDR3: TGTGCCAGCACTAGGGACAGTTCTAACTATGGCTACACCTTC.

This chain joins TRBV5-1 and TRBJ1-1; no clear D. The CDR3 sequence is 14 residues long. Trimming shortened V by 0 bases and J by 1 base, and 7 bases separated the two germline ends. The germline gives CDR1 SGHRS, CDR2 YFSETQ. The CDR3 nucleotides are TGCGCCAGCAGCTTGGGGCGGTGGAACACTGAAGCTTTCTTT. This translates into CASSLGRWNTEAFF.

A few counts support this clone. The genes are TRBV19 and TRBJ2-6; tentatively, D is TRBD2 (6 bases). Per germline, CDR1 LNHDA and CDR2 SQIVND (reference sequence). The CDR3 runs to 16 residues. Between the trimmed V and J ends, which lost 3 bases and 6 bases, there was a span of 15 bases. The CDR3 reads CASSITAGGTANVLTF. CDR3 bases: TGTGCCAGTAGTATTACCGCCGGGGGTACGGCCAACGTCCTGACTTTC.

V and J are TRBV19 and TRBJ2-1; tentative D call: TRBD2 (5 bases). Germline V gene sequence: CDR1 LNHDA, CDR2 SQIVND (reference sequence). The CDR3 consists of 14 residues. Trimming took off 9 bases at V and 5 bases at J, with 17 bases between the two ends. This CDR3 reads CASAFTGSNNEQFF. The CDR3 DNA sequence: TGTGCCAGCGCATTTACGGGATCTAACAATGAGCAGTTCTTC.

With regard to this clone: Since a much larger clone is just one base distant, this may be a read error. This same CDR3 is encoded by further DNA sequences in the sample. V is TRBV9 and J is TRBJ1-1; D is undetermined. V was clipped by 2 bases and J by 1 base, with 6 bases between them. Germline CDR1 reads SGDLS; CDR2 reads YYNGEE. CDR3 length: 13 residues. Here the CDR3 DNA reads TGTGCCAGCAGCGTGACAAGGAACACTGAAGCTTTCTTT. This encodes CASSVTRNTEAFF.

The chain couples TRBV3-1 (or the pseudogene TRBV3-2) to TRBJ2-1; D unclear. Germline assignment: CDR1 LGHDT and CDR2 YNNKEL (reference sequence). The CDR3 consists of 15 residues. The V end was cut by 1 base, the J end by 16 bases, with 23 bases between. This CDR3 is CASSQGFGTATSGFF. CDR3 DNA sequence: TGTGCCAGCAGCCAAGGGTTCGGAACAGCCACGAGTGGCTTCTTC.

This sequence joins TRBV24-1 and TRBJ2-1, with 9 bases aligning to TRBD1. CDR1 KGHDR and CDR2 SFDVKD come from the germline V gene. This CDR3 contains 16 residues. V dropped 2 bases and J dropped 4; count of bases not matched to a gene: 5. The CDR3 sequence is CATSDSGTGTYNEQFF. CDR3 sequence (DNA): TGTGCCACCAGTGATTCCGGGACAGGGACTTACAATGAGCAGTTCTTC.

This rearrangement joins TRBV5-1 to TRBJ1-1, with D perhaps TRBD1 (6 bases). V lost 4 bases, J lost 6 bases, and 13 bases lay in between. CDR3 length: 13 amino acids. Germline V gene lookup returns CDR1 SGHRS and CDR2 YFSETQ. Written as DNA, the CDR3 is TGCGCCAGCAGCCAGACGGGGGGGCCTGAAGCTTTCTTT. It specifies CASSQTGGPEAFF. The variable domain in full, completed from reference TRBV5-1 and TRBJ1-1, reads KAGVTQTPRYLIKTRGQQVTLSCSPISGHRSVSWYQQTPGQGLQFLFEYFSETQRNKGNFPGRFSGRQFSNSRSEMNVSTLELGDSALYLCASSQTGGPEAFFGQGTRLTVV.

Turning to this clone: The same CDR3 is also encoded by other DNA sequences in this sample. V usage is TRBV7-2 and J usage is TRBJ1-1; 8 positions match TRBD1. Germline CDR1 reads SGHTA; CDR2 reads FQGNSA. CDR3 length: 13 amino acids. V gave up 5 bases and J gave up 5 bases; unmatched junction bases: 4. CDR3 region: CASSLRQGTEAFF. The CDR3 region has the DNA TGTGCCAGCAGCCTTCGACAGGGGACTGAAGCTTTCTTT.

The rearrangement uses TRBV6-6 and TRBJ2-7; D is perhaps TRBD2 (6 bases). Between the trimmed V and J ends, which lost 7 bases and 4 bases, there was a span of 14 bases. There are 13 residues in the CDR3. Germline V lookup: CDR1 MNHNY, CDR2 SVGAGI (reference sequence). The CDR3 DNA sequence: TGTGCCAGCACCCCGGAGGGGACTTACGAGCAGTACTTC. Its protein product is CASTPEGTYEQYF.

This rearrangement joins TRBV4-1 to TRBJ1-4, with a weak D call TRBD1 (6 bases). The CDR3 is 16 amino acids. The germline CDR1 and CDR2 sequences are MGHRA and YSYEKL. V lost 4 bases and J lost 4, with 16 bases in between. CDR3 DNA sequence: TGCGCCAGCAGCCTGAGGGGGTCTTCCCTTAATGAAAAACTGTTTTTT. Its protein product is CASSLRGSSLNEKLFF.

The gene calls are TRBV21-1 and TRBJ2-7; the table names TRBD1, a call not compared with the DNA. TRBV21-1 is shown as a pseudogene. The CDR3 length is 17 residues. As DNA, the CDR3 is TGTGCCAGCAGCAATTTTTGGACTCCGGGACAGGGAGACGAGCAGTACTTC. Its protein is CASSNFWTPGQGDEQYF.

A few counts support this clone. Within the sample, other DNA sequences also encode this same CDR3. This chain links TRBV6-4 with TRBJ2-1; the match to TRBD2 covers 9 bases. The CDR3 consists of 15 residues. Germline CDR1 and CDR2: MRHNA and SNTAGT. Trimming removed 5 bases from V and 3 bases from J; junction bases left unmatched: 5. DNA of the CDR3: TGTGCCAGCAGTCCGAGCGGGAGGAGCTACAATGAGCAGTTCTTC. Amino acids: CASSPSGRSYNEQFF.